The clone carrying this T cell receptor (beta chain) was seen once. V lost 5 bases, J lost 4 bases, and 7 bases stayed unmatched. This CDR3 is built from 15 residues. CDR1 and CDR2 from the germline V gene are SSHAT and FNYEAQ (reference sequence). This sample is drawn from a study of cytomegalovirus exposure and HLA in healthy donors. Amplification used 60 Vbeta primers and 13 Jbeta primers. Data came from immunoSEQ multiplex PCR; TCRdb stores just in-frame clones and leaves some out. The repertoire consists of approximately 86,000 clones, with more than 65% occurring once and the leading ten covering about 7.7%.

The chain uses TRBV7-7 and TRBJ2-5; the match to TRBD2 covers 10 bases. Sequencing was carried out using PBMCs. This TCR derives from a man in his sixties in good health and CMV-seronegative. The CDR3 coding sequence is TGTGCCAGCAGCCTAGTAGCGGGAGGTTCAGAGACCCAGTACTTC. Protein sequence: CASSLVAGGSETQYF.